This T cell receptor (beta chain) stems from a study of T-cell memory formation after mild COVID-19. In the study overall: TCR clusters showed largely donor specificity.

Constant-segment primers and 5'RACE yielded cDNA libraries for TCR alpha and TCR beta, each carrying sample barcodes and UMIs. TCRdb re-called the 5' RACE reads through MiXCR, storing one row per CDR3 protein. Here the sample spans 200,000 to 250,000 distinct CDR3 sequences, 8% to 10% being singletons. Regarding the study as a whole: Day 15 to 85 contracting clones showed balanced CD4/CD8; day 15 to 37 expanders favored CD4+. The pre-infection memory compartment contained some responding clones, suggesting cross-reactive memory joined.

Trimming left V 2 bases short and J 4 bases short, with 14 bases between. The CDR3 has 14 residues. CDR1 is DFQATT and CDR2 is SNEGSKA in the germline V gene (reference sequence). For this clonotype: The antigen is not known.

V gene TRBV20-1 combines with J gene TRBJ1-2; the D gene is possibly TRBD1 (6 bases). The sequencing sample was made of PBMCs or a T cell subset sorted from them (not recorded which). This TCR was recovered from a man younger than 30 who had mild COVID-19 (a few samples of this study predate the infection). Cell type and time point are not known. This CDR3 is CSARPLDSFYGYTF. The CDR3 coding sequence is TGCAGTGCTAGACCCCTGGACAGTTTCTATGGCTACACCTTC.